One and the same sample provided the 23 T cell receptor beta chains below, sequenced in a study of blood T cell repertoires in COVID-19. Measured with immunoSEQ multiplex PCR; TCRdb has only the in-frame clones, and not every one. Among roughly 670,000 clones listed, more than 80% were seen once. The sample taken for sequencing was peripheral blood. These receptors originate from a woman aged 18-30 years with acute or convalescent COVID-19.

J is TRBJ1-1 and V is TRBV4-1; D perhaps matches TRBD1 (5 bases). V was trimmed by 3 bases and J by 11 bases, leaving 10 bases between them. Germline-derived CDR1 and CDR2 are MGHRA and YSYEKL. CDR3 length: 11 residues. In nucleotides, the CDR3 is TGCGCCAGCAGCCAGAGCAGGGTTGCTTTCTTT. Translation: CASSQSRVAFF.

The chain combines TRBV2 with TRBJ1-1, with unresolved D. Germline-derived CDR1 and CDR2 are SNHLY and FYNNEI. This CDR3 has 14 residues. Trimming pared 6 bases from V and 0 bases from J, leaving 11 bases between. The CDR3 DNA sequence: TGTGCCAGCAGGGTTCAAAACATGAACACTGAAGCTTTCTTT. It is translated as CASRVQNMNTEAFF.

In nucleotides, the CDR3 is TGTGCCAGCAGCCAAGGGACCAGGGGGCTCACAGATACGCAGTATTTT. Amino acids: CASSQGTRGLTDTQYF. The rearrangement uses TRBV4-2 and TRBJ2-3; 8 bases agree with TRBD1. Per germline, CDR1 LGHNA and CDR2 YNFKEQ. The CDR3 contains 16 residues. The V and J ends lost 1 base and 2 bases, in that order; junction bases with no gene match: 5.

This clone was observed a single time. V and J are TRBV5-6 and TRBJ1-2; no clear D. This CDR3 has 12 residues. Germline values: CDR1 SGHDT, CDR2 YYEEEE. Trimming removed 4 bases from V and 5 bases from J, with 9 bases in between. CDR3 coding DNA: TGTGCCAGCAGCCGTACGGGGTATGGCTACACCTTC. Protein product: CASSRTGYGYTF.

This sequence joins TRBV6-2 or TRBV6-3 and TRBJ1-5; 10 bases map to TRBD1. The CDR3 has 16 amino acids. The germline V gene has CDR1 MNHEY and CDR2 SVGEGT. V trimming: 6 bases; J trimming: 1 base; junction bases outside the gene matches: 6. The CDR3: CASSLRDRGSNQPQHF. The DNA for the CDR3 is TGTGCCAGCAGCCTCCGGGACAGGGGAAGCAATCAGCCCCAGCATTTT.

This clone was observed a single time. The chain couples TRBV27 to TRBJ1-2, with D perhaps TRBD1 (5 bases). This CDR3 spans 15 amino acids. V was pared by 6 bases and J by 5 bases, with 19 bases between. Germline CDR1 MNHEY, CDR2 SMNVEV (reference sequence). The chain's CDR3 is CASSLAWGDLYGYTF. The DNA of the CDR3 is TGTGCCAGCAGCCTTGCATGGGGGGATTTGTATGGCTACACCTTC.

The chain links TRBV24-1 to TRBJ1-5, with 9 bases fitting TRBD1. Germline CDR1 is KGHDR and CDR2 is SFDVKD. With 9 bases clipped from V and 6 bases from J, the junction kept 5 bases outside the gene matches. CDR3 length: 13 amino acids. In DNA form, the CDR3 reads TGTGCCACCCGGGACAGGGACGGTCAGCCCCAGCATTTT. As protein: CATRDRDGQPQHF.

This clone was observed once. This chain joins TRBV7-2 and TRBJ2-7; a possible D gene is TRBD2 (5 bases). CDR1 and CDR2 (germline): SGHTA, FQGNSA. The CDR3 length is 15 residues. V was shortened by 8 bases and J by 1 base, with 18 bases between the two germline ends. CDR3 coding DNA: TGTGCCAGCGCCCCCGGGCTAGCAGATTCCTACGAGCAGTACTTC. This sequence encodes CASAPGLADSYEQYF.

The chain recombines TRBV7-3 with TRBJ1-4; 7 positions match TRBD1. Germline lookup yields CDR1 SGHTA and CDR2 FQGTGA. Trimming removed 4 bases from V and 8 bases from J; junction bases left unmatched: 10. The CDR3 is 15 residues long. CDR3 in amino acids: CASSCLRDSEEKLFF. CDR3 bases: TGTGCCAGCAGCTGCTTGAGGGACAGTGAAGAAAAACTGTTTTTT.

The chain recombines TRBV4-3 with TRBJ2-3; 9 bases align to TRBD2. The CDR3 consists of 15 residues. The V and J ends lost 1 base and 4 bases, in that order; junction bases with no gene match: 3. Per the germline V gene, CDR1 is LGHNA and CDR2 is YSLEER. CDR3 DNA sequence: TGCGCCAGCAGCCAAGCCCAGCGGGGGGCAGATACGCAGTATTTT. This sequence encodes CASSQAQRGADTQYF.

The J gene is TRBJ2-1, the V gene TRBV3-1 (or the pseudogene TRBV3-2); 15 bases fit TRBD2. From germline, CDR1 is LGHDT and CDR2 YNNKEL (reference sequence). Trimming cost V 4 bases and J 5 bases; bases outside gene matches: 6. The CDR3 contains 17 residues. CDR3 protein: CASSLRTSGGANNEQFF. In DNA form, the CDR3 reads TGTGCCAGCAGCCTCCGGACTAGCGGGGGGGCTAACAATGAGCAGTTCTTC.

This clone was recorded a few times. The V and J genes are TRBV5-1 and TRBJ1-2, with 11 positions matching TRBD1. Losses at the gene ends were 3 bases for V and 7 bases for J; bases not matched to a gene: 5. This CDR3 region has 14 residues. Germline CDR1 SGHRS, CDR2 YFSETQ. DNA for the CDR3: TGCGCCAGCAGCTCCGGACAGGGGGCGTCTGGCTACACCTTC. Amino acids: CASSSGQGASGYTF.

The chain recombines TRBV29-1 with TRBJ1-2, with 9 nucleotides matching TRBD1. Germline values: CDR1 SQVTM, CDR2 ANQGSEA. V lost 6 bases, J lost 8 bases, and 22 bases stayed unmatched. This CDR3 comprises 17 residues. The CDR3 reads CSVPMGDHTGGRGGYTF. CDR3 DNA sequence: TGCAGCGTCCCGATGGGGGATCACACAGGGGGCCGGGGAGGCTACACCTTC.

This chain uses TRBV12-3 or TRBV12-4 with TRBJ1-1; weak D call: TRBD1 (6 bases). V lost 8 bases, J lost 0 bases, and 10 bases lay in between. The CDR3 is made up of 13 amino acids. The CDR3 spells CASRDTLNTEAFF. CDR3 sequence (DNA): TGTGCCAGCCGGGACACATTGAACACTGAAGCTTTCTTT.

The chain has TRBV14 and TRBJ1-3; 11 nucleotides agree with TRBD1. Trimming removed 4 bases from V and 3 bases from J; junction bases left unmatched: 5. Germline V gene data show CDR1 as SGHDN and CDR2 as FVKESK. The CDR3 spans 16 residues. CDR3 in amino acids: CASSLGQGAFGNTIYF. The CDR3 DNA follows: TGTGCCAGCAGCCTCGGACAGGGGGCGTTTGGAAACACCATATATTTT.

The CDR3 DNA sequence: TGTGCCAGCAGTTTACCCGCAGCAGATACGCAGTATTTT. Residues: CASSLPAADTQYF. The chain recombines TRBV12-3 or TRBV12-4 with TRBJ2-3; no reliable D call. The CDR3 runs to 13 residues. With 2 bases removed from V and 4 bases from J, the gap between germline ends came to 7 bases.

The chain couples TRBV27 to TRBJ1-5, with D unclear. V was clipped by 5 bases and J by 0 bases, with 14 bases between them. The CDR3 has 16 amino acids. CDR1 MNHEY and CDR2 SMNVEV come from the germline V gene (reference sequence). The CDR3 DNA reads TGTGCCAGCAGTCCCTTCCGGGATATTAGCAATCAGCCCCAGCATTTT. Translated, it gives CASSPFRDISNQPQHF.

The gene calls are TRBV18 and TRBJ2-7; a possible D gene is TRBD2 (5 bases). Trimming shortened V by 6 bases and J by 2 bases, and 17 bases separated the two germline ends. Germline-derived CDR1 and CDR2 are KGHSH and LQKENI. This CDR3 has 15 amino acids. The CDR3 here is CASSLSGTVAYEQYF. The CDR3 coding sequence is TGTGCCAGCTCCCTAAGCGGAACTGTTGCCTACGAGCAGTACTTC. The variable domain in full, completed from reference TRBV18 and TRBJ2-7, reads NAGVMQNPRHLVRRRGQEARLRCSPMKGHSHVYWYRQLPEEGLKFMVYLQKENIIDESGMPKERFSAEFPKEGPSILRIQQVVRGDSAAYFCASSLSGTVAYEQYFGPGTRLTVT.

The V call is TRBV25-1, the J call TRBJ1-3; D gene uncertain. The CDR3 runs 12 residues. V was trimmed by 5 bases and J by 3 bases, leaving 5 bases between them. Germline V gene data show CDR1 as MGHDK and CDR2 as SYGVNS. The CDR3 loop is CASSLGGNTIYF. The DNA of the CDR3 is TGTGCCAGCAGTCTCGGTGGAAACACCATATATTTT.

This chain links TRBV27 with TRBJ2-1; D is perhaps TRBD1 (6 bases). V lost 2 bases and J 7 bases, leaving 9 bases between the germline ends. This CDR3 spans 13 amino acids. In germline, CDR1 is MNHEY, CDR2 SMNVEV (reference sequence). The CDR3 loop is CASSLTGSNEQFF. The CDR3 DNA follows: TGTGCCAGCAGTTTAACAGGGTCAAATGAGCAGTTCTTC.

The sample holds a few counts of this clone. V usage is TRBV19 and J usage is TRBJ1-1; a weak D match, TRBD1 (5 bases). The germline CDR1 and CDR2 sequences are LNHDA and SQIVND (reference sequence). The ends were cut back, 7 bases at V and 1 base at J, with 16 bases in the middle. There are 15 residues in the CDR3. The CDR3 sequence: CASMSGQAPNTEAFF. The CDR3 DNA follows: TGTGCCAGTATGTCAGGGCAGGCACCGAACACTGAAGCTTTCTTT.

This chain uses TRBV9 with TRBJ1-4; a weak D match, TRBD1 (6 bases). The CDR3 extends over 15 amino acids. V was pared by 4 bases and J by 1 base, with 11 bases between. The germline CDR1 and CDR2 sequences are SGDLS and YYNGEE. The CDR3 spells CASSQTGRTNEKLFF. CDR3 nucleotides: TGTGCCAGCAGCCAAACAGGGCGAACTAATGAAAAACTGTTTTTT.

The chain employs TRBV9 and TRBJ1-4, with D maybe TRBD1 (6 bases). The germline V and J ends were trimmed by 0 bases and 7 bases, with 16 bases remaining between them. Germline assignment: CDR1 SGDLS and CDR2 YYNGEE. The CDR3 contains 16 residues. CDR3: CASSVEDQGLFEKLFF. The DNA for the CDR3 is TGTGCCAGCAGCGTAGAGGATCAGGGGTTGTTTGAAAAACTGTTTTTT.